The sequence of this T cell receptor beta chain was determined in a study of cytotoxic CD8 clonotypes in ibrutinib-treated CLL. The CDR3 contains 13 residues. Trimming stripped 6 bases from V and 6 bases from J, with 12 bases between. The V gene's germline CDR1 is PRHDT and CDR2 FYEKMQ (reference sequence). Assay used: immunoSEQ multiplex PCR; TCRdb lists only in-frame clones, some missing. The sample contains approximately 210,000 clones, over 60% of which appear only once. This TCR was sampled from a human donor with chronic lymphocytic leukemia. This chain uses TRBV13 with TRBJ2-1; perhaps TRBD2 as D (5 bases). Sequenced material: PBMCs, taken after 24 months of ibrutinib treatment. This CDR3 reads CASSLASFNEQFF. CDR3 sequence (DNA): TGTGCCAGCAGTTTGGCTAGCTTCAATGAGCAGTTCTTC.